Below, 28 T cell receptor beta chains from the same sample are listed, as sequenced in a study of blood T cells in healthy people across ages. A second PCR of 7 to 11 cycles used a sample-barcoded 5' primer and a J-beta primer mix. MiXCR, applied by TCRdb to the 5' RACE reads, yields one record per CDR3 protein. Among 1.5 million or so distinct CDR3 sequences listed, approximately 43% were seen once. Sequencing was done on a sample of blood. Every receptor here comes from a young woman in good health.

The J gene is TRBJ2-3, the V gene TRBV12-3 or TRBV12-4, with D possibly TRBD1 on 6 matching bases. Trimming took 6 bases from V and 5 from J, leaving 15 bases between them. This CDR3 comprises 14 residues. The CDR3 region is CASRNRERIDTQYF. CDR3 in DNA: TGTGCCAGCAGAAACAGGGAGCGGATAGATACGCAGTATTTT.

A few counts support this clonotype. The V and J genes are TRBV15 and TRBJ2-1; TRBD2 matches at 10 bases. CDR3 length: 16 amino acids. Germline trimming cut 3 bases from V and 5 bases from J; bases unmatched to any gene: 7. CDR1 is LNHNV and CDR2 is YYDKDF in the germline V gene (reference sequence). CDR3 DNA sequence: TGTGCCACCAGCAGGGATATAGCGGGAGGCAACAATGAGCAGTTCTTC. This gives the protein CATSRDIAGGNNEQFF.

This clonotype was picked up a small number of times. The chain uses TRBV7-9 and TRBJ1-4; perhaps TRBD1 as D (5 bases). This CDR3 is built from 15 residues. The germline gives CDR1 SEHNR, CDR2 FQNEAQ (reference sequence). V was pared by 5 bases and J by 8 bases, with 18 bases between. Written as DNA, the CDR3 is TGTGCCAGCAGCCCGGGAGACAGATTCGGGGAAAAACTGTTTTTT. It codes for CASSPGDRFGEKLFF.

The chain is built from TRBV20-1 and TRBJ2-3; D perhaps matches TRBD2 (6 bases). This CDR3 has 15 amino acids. Germline V lookup: CDR1 DFQATT, CDR2 SNEGSKA (reference sequence). Trimming left V 0 bases short and J 1 base short, with 11 bases between. In DNA, the CDR3 is TGCAGTGCTAGAGATAGCCAGCGGGGCACAGATACGCAGTATTTT. This translates into CSARDSQRGTDTQYF.

Regarding this clonotype: At one boundary the junction diverges from the germline segment, which might be a read error. The genes are TRBV4-1 and TRBJ1-1; no firm D call. There are 13 residues in the CDR3. Germline CDR1 is MGHRA and CDR2 is YSYEKL. CDR3 in DNA: TGCACCAGCAGCCAAGGTCACTACACTGAAGCTTTCTTT. Protein sequence: CTSSQGHYTEAFF.

The gene calls are TRBV10-2 and TRBJ2-1, with 13 bases that match TRBD2. J was trimmed by 9 bases and V by 6 bases; bases with no gene match: 5. Per germline, CDR1 WSHSY and CDR2 SAAADI. There are 14 residues in the CDR3. The CDR3 is CASSLTSGRSEQFF. As DNA, the CDR3 is TGCGCCAGCAGCCTGACTAGCGGGAGGTCTGAGCAGTTCTTC.

This clonotype was found a few times. The chain has TRBV27 and TRBJ2-1; a weak D match, TRBD2 (6 bases). CDR3 length: 17 residues. Trimming stripped 0 bases from V and 2 bases from J, with 14 bases between. The germline V gene has CDR1 MNHEY and CDR2 SMNVEV (reference sequence). CDR3 residues: CASSLSGGDPAYNEQFF. The CDR3 nucleotides are TGTGCCAGCAGTTTATCGGGCGGGGACCCGGCCTACAATGAGCAGTTCTTC.

The V gene is TRBV27, the J gene TRBJ2-2, with 7 bases that match TRBD1. After removal of 3 bases from V and 8 bases from J, the junction contained 3 bases not matched to a gene. Germline CDR1 and CDR2: MNHEY and SMNVEV (reference sequence). This CDR3 contains 13 residues. CDR3 bases: TGTGCCAGCAGTTTGGACAGGTTGGGGGAGCTGTTTTTT. Protein sequence: CASSLDRLGELFF.

V usage is TRBV6-6 and J usage is TRBJ1-5, with 7 bases fitting TRBD1. The J segment lost 3 bases and the V segment lost 5 bases, leaving 4 bases of the junction unmatched. The CDR3 is made up of 14 amino acids. Germline values: CDR1 MNHNY, CDR2 SVGAGI (reference sequence). The DNA for the CDR3 is TGTGCCAGCAGTCACGGACAGGCCAATCAGCCCCAGCATTTT. It specifies CASSHGQANQPQHF.

Details on this clonotype: The missing conserved phenylalanine or tryptophan at the end of this CDR3 makes a read error likely. The genes are TRBV20-1 and TRBJ1-1; a weak D match, TRBD1 (5 bases). The CDR3 totals 13 residues. V was trimmed by 5 bases and J by 5 bases, leaving 15 bases between them. Per the germline V gene, CDR1 is DFQATT and CDR2 is SNEGSKA (reference sequence). CDR3 loop: CSAPGPRRTEAFL. The DNA for the CDR3 is TGCAGTGCTCCGGGACCTAGGAGGACTGAAGCTTTCCTT.

This clonotype was picked up a small number of times. At one boundary the junction diverges from the germline segment, which might be a read error. The chain has TRBV4-3 and TRBJ2-3; perhaps D is TRBD1 or TRBD2 (5 bases each). The length of the CDR3 is 16 residues. Germline lookup yields CDR1 LGHNA and CDR2 YSLEER. DNA for the CDR3: TGCGCCAGCAGCCAGGCAAGGACTTGGGGCACAAATACGCAGTATTTT. Translating it yields CASSQARTWGTNTQYF.

This chain joins TRBV27 and TRBJ2-1; no reliable D call. This CDR3 has 14 residues. Germline loops: CDR1 MNHEY, CDR2 SMNVEV (reference sequence). V was cut by 3 bases and J by 2 bases, with 8 bases left in between. CDR3 sequence (DNA): TGTGCCAGCAGTTTTCACTTTCCCTACAATGAGCAGTTCTTC. Translated, it gives CASSFHFPYNEQFF.

The rearrangement joins TRBV15 to TRBJ2-1, with 8 nucleotides matching TRBD2. Trimming cost V 1 base and J 5 bases; bases outside gene matches: 4. In germline, CDR1 is LNHNV, CDR2 YYDKDF (reference sequence). The CDR3 has 15 amino acids. The CDR3 coding sequence is TGTGCCACCAGCAGAGCACTAGCGGCCAACAATGAGCAGTTCTTC. Its protein product is CATSRALAANNEQFF.

As regards this clonotype: The junction departs from the called germline gene at one end, perhaps through a read error. The chain joins TRBV5-1 to TRBJ2-7; 10 positions match TRBD1. CDR1 is SGHRS and CDR2 is YFSETQ in the germline V gene. CDR3 size: 14 residues. CDR3: CVSSLRQGAYNPYF. CDR3 DNA: TGCGTCAGCAGCCTTAGACAGGGGGCCTACAATCCGTACTTC.

The rearrangement joins TRBV29-1 to TRBJ2-5; TRBD2 matches at 9 bases. Germline lookup yields CDR1 SQVTM and CDR2 ANQGSEA. This CDR3 is 15 amino acids long. V lost 8 bases and J lost 5; bases outside the gene matches: 15. The DNA of the CDR3 is TGCAGCCCGCTTACGCGGGAGGGCCATTTGGAGACCCAGTACTTC. The encoded protein is CSPLTREGHLETQYF.

This clonotype was detected a few times. The chain couples TRBV20-1 to TRBJ1-2; the D is unclear. In germline, CDR1 is DFQATT, CDR2 SNEGSKA (reference sequence). This CDR3 spans 12 amino acids. V lost 0 bases, J lost 8 bases, and 10 bases lay in between. For the CDR3, the DNA is TGCAGTGCTAGAGAAGGTCCTCTCGGCTACACCTTC. This sequence encodes CSAREGPLGYTF.

The chain employs TRBV3-1 and TRBJ2-4, with D perhaps given as TRBD1 or TRBD2 (5 bases each). The CDR3 covers 11 residues. Trimming shortened V by 4 bases and J by 11 bases, and 9 bases separated the two germline ends. The germline V gene has CDR1 LGHDT and CDR2 YNNKEL (reference sequence). The CDR3 sequence: CASSPGPVQYF. CDR3 bases: TGTGCCAGCAGCCCGGGGCCCGTTCAGTACTTC. Based on the CDR3 plus reference TRBV3-1 and TRBJ2-4, the full variable domain is DTAVSQTPKYLVTQMGNDKSIKCEQNLGHDTMYWYKQDSKKFLKIMFSYNNKELIINETVPNRFSPKSPDKAHLNLHINSLELGDSAVYFCASSPGPVQYFGAGTRLSVL.

The J gene is TRBJ1-4, the V gene TRBV5-4; tentatively, D is TRBD1 (5 bases). The V end was cut by 4 bases, the J end by 5 bases, with 12 bases between. This CDR3 spans 14 amino acids. The germline CDR1 and CDR2 sequences are SGHNT and YYREEE (reference sequence). For the CDR3, the DNA is TGTGCCAGCAGCGCTGACAGACAAAATGAAAAACTGTTTTTT. This gives the protein CASSADRQNEKLFF.

This chain links TRBV9 with TRBJ1-6; 9 bases are a match to TRBD1. The CDR3 extends over 16 amino acids. V trimming: 4 bases; J trimming: 11 bases; junction bases outside the gene matches: 13. Germline CDR1 reads SGDLS; CDR2 reads YYNGEE. CDR3 in amino acids: CASSPPAGTGYTPLHF. CDR3 nucleotides: TGTGCCAGCAGCCCCCCCGCCGGGACAGGGTATACACCCCTCCACTTT.

This chain uses TRBV28 with TRBJ1-4; tentative D call: TRBD1 (5 bases). The CDR3 has 12 residues. Looked up from germline, CDR1 is MDHEN and CDR2 is SYDVKM. Trimming left V 8 bases short and J 8 bases short, with 12 bases between. Here the CDR3 reads CASQQGEEKLFF. The DNA for the CDR3 is TGTGCCAGCCAACAAGGGGAGGAAAAACTGTTTTTT.

The chain employs TRBV9 and TRBJ1-3; D is possibly TRBD1 (5 bases). V was cut by 3 bases and J by 0 bases, with 16 bases left in between. Germline V gene lookup returns CDR1 SGDLS and CDR2 YYNGEE. This CDR3 region has 17 residues. CDR3 region: CASSERDARYSGNTIYF. Here the CDR3 DNA reads TGTGCCAGCAGCGAACGGGACGCCCGCTACTCTGGAAACACCATATATTTT.

A few counts support this clonotype. The V and J genes are TRBV9 and TRBJ2-3; perhaps TRBD1 as D (5 bases). This CDR3 contains 13 residues. With 1 base removed from V and 6 bases from J, the gap between germline ends came to 9 bases. Germline CDR1 is SGDLS and CDR2 is YYNGEE. CDR3 sequence (DNA): TGTGCCAGCAGCGTACCATGGGGCGATACGCAGTATTTT. Amino acids: CASSVPWGDTQYF.

This clonotype appeared a single time. The J gene is TRBJ1-1, the V gene TRBV11-2, with D hard to call. V lost 2 bases and J lost 0, with 13 bases in between. Germline values: CDR1 SGHAT, CDR2 FQNNGV. This CDR3 is built from 16 residues. CDR3 nucleotide sequence: TGTGCCAGCAGCTTATCTTTAACCCGGATGAACACTGAAGCTTTCTTT. The encoded protein is CASSLSLTRMNTEAFF.

This sequence joins TRBV6-5 and TRBJ2-1, with TRBD2 matching over 10 bases. The germline V gene encodes CDR1 MNHEY and CDR2 SVGAGI. The CDR3 sequence is 17 residues long. After removal of 2 bases from V and 6 bases from J, the junction contained 10 bases not matched to a gene. The CDR3 loop reads CASSYAGLAGGGNEQFF. CDR3 nucleotides: TGTGCCAGCAGTTACGCAGGATTAGCGGGAGGAGGCAATGAGCAGTTCTTC.

This clonotype has just a few counts. The V gene is TRBV29-1, the J gene TRBJ1-1; D gene ambiguous. CDR1 and CDR2 from the germline V gene are SQVTM and ANQGSEA. Trimming removed 6 bases from V and 5 bases from J, with 10 bases in between. This CDR3 has 11 residues. CDR3 residues: CSVKGGTEAFF. CDR3 in DNA: TGCAGCGTCAAGGGTGGTACTGAAGCTTTCTTT.

CDR3: CASSLGLAELDEQYF. The DNA for the CDR3 is TGTGCCAGCAGCTTAGGGCTAGCGGAGCTGGACGAGCAGTACTTC. The V gene is TRBV7-9, the J gene TRBJ2-7, with 7 bases that match TRBD2. Germline V lookup: CDR1 SEHNR, CDR2 FQNEAQ (reference sequence). The J segment lost 5 bases and the V segment lost 1 base, leaving 8 bases of the junction unmatched. The CDR3 covers 15 residues.

J is TRBJ1-2 and V is TRBV9, with TRBD1 identical over 8 bases. The J segment lost 6 bases and the V segment lost 4 bases, leaving 11 bases of the junction unmatched. The germline CDR1 and CDR2 sequences are SGDLS and YYNGEE. CDR3 length: 15 amino acids. The CDR3 sequence is CASSSRAGGIDGYTF. The CDR3 bases are TGTGCCAGCAGCTCCCGGGCAGGGGGCATCGATGGCTACACCTTC.

In this sample, this clonotype turned up a few times. The genes are TRBV9 and TRBJ1-2; no clear D. CDR3 length equals 14 residues. The germline V gene has CDR1 SGDLS and CDR2 YYNGEE. V was cut by 4 bases and J by 8 bases, with 18 bases left in between. Here the CDR3 DNA reads TGTGCCAGCAGCACCCAGGACGGGATATGGGGCTACACCTTC. This codes for CASSTQDGIWGYTF.